These 2 T cell receptor beta chains came from one sample sequenced in a study of regulatory T cells in long-lasting Graves disease. Arm-PCR of CDR3 regions and iRepertoire HTBI primers were used to build TCR beta libraries. Each CDR3 protein gets one entry after TCRdb re-called the multiplex PCR reads with MiXCR. The repertoire includes some 400,000 distinct CDR3 sequences, under 15% of them detected once, and over 15% sits in the top ten. The sample's time point: newly diagnosed GD, antithyroid drugs for less than 3 months. PBMC-derived RNA was used for the TCR library. The sample also formed part of further work on T cells in Graves' hyperthyroidism and ophthalmopathy.

Sequences were derived from peripheral blood mononuclear cells (PBMCs), sampled at new diagnosis, from a patient treated with antithyroid drugs. The receptors here all came from a woman between 25 and 40 years old with Graves disease.

This clonotype was found many times. The chain has TRBV7-2 and TRBJ2-3, with D unclear. The CDR3 extends over 14 amino acids. CDR1 and CDR2 from the germline V gene are SGHTA and FQGNSA. V was shortened by 4 bases and J by 0 bases, with 8 bases between the two germline ends. CDR3 nucleotide sequence: TGTGCCAGCAGCTCAAGCAGGAGCACAGATACGCAGTATTTT. Its translation is CASSSSRSTDTQYF.

This clonotype was detected ten times or more. The chain joins TRBV11-2 to TRBJ2-1, with D possibly being TRBD2 (7 bases). CDR1 is SGHAT, CDR2 FQNNGV, per germline. The CDR3 length is 15 residues. V lost 4 bases and J lost 9, with 19 bases in between. CDR3 amino acids: CASSSRLGGVGEQFF. The CDR3 coding sequence is TGTGCCAGCAGCTCTAGGTTAGGGGGGGTTGGTGAGCAGTTCTTC. Filled out from reference TRBV11-2 and TRBJ2-1, the complete variable domain reads EAGVAQSPRYKIIEKRQSVAFWCNPISGHATLYWYQQILGQGPKLLIQFQNNGVVDDSQLPKDRFSAERLKGVDSTLKIQPAKLEDSAVYLCASSSRLGGVGEQFFGPGTRLTVL.